Listed below are T cell receptor beta chains from one sample, sequenced in a study of T cells after yellow fever vaccination. In TCRdb, the 5' RACE reads were re-called with MiXCR into one record per CDR3 protein. The data contain roughly 340,000 distinct CDR3 sequences, about 8.7% of them singletons. The material sequenced was PBMCs, taken on the day of the first yellow fever vaccination. The receptors shown here come from a young man who received the YFV17D yellow fever vaccine. CDR3s leave out the opening cysteine and the closing phenylalanine or tryptophan. The D gene is left open where the match is weak.

v_gene	d_gene	j_gene	CDR3aa
TRBV4-1	-	TRBJ2-5	ASSQALVGGETQY
TRBV20-1	TRBD1	TRBJ2-7	SARDQRTGGVNEQY
TRBV2	TRBD1	TRBJ2-2	ASSEGGQGAGELF
TRBV5-1	-	TRBJ2-1	ASSPLPTAPEQF
TRBV10-3	-	TRBJ2-4	AISEYGGLAKNIQY
TRBV7-2	TRBD1	TRBJ2-5	ASSFHRGGETQY
TRBV6-1	-	TRBJ1-2	ASRTTGTGDYGYT
TRBV27	-	TRBJ1-4	ASSSRGGEKLF
TRBV5-5	-	TRBJ2-7	ASSLDLAYSYEQY
TRBV19	-	TRBJ1-2	ASSIMEGVVNGYT
TRBV12-3/TRBV12-4	-	TRBJ1-1	ASSRLGMSSGEAF
TRBV3-1	-	TRBJ2-3	ASSQLRLADTQY
TRBV19	-	TRBJ2-2	ASSIGQSTGELF
TRBV5-1	-	TRBJ1-1	ASSSGEVTEAF
TRBV6-2/TRBV6-3	-	TRBJ1-2	ASSYRGQNFYDSLSLYGYT
TRBV6-1	-	TRBJ1-2	ATNPGFAYGGYT
TRBV5-4	-	TRBJ1-2	ATMGGPNYGYT
TRBV9	-	TRBJ2-5	ASSSADSDLGTQY
TRBV5-1	-	TRBJ1-3	ASSLTGISGNTIY
TRBV5-1	-	TRBJ1-1	ASSLGGGGTEAF
TRBV6-5	TRBD1	TRBJ2-2	ASSYGGSGTGETGELF
TRBV5-6	TRBD2	TRBJ2-1	ASSLRHFPTSGRSEQF